A single sample is the source of the 24 T cell receptor beta chains below, sequenced in a study of blood T cell repertoires in COVID-19. TCRdb keeps only in-frame clones here, not all; method: immunoSEQ multiplex PCR. The sample carries some 250,000 clones, 88% recorded once. The material sequenced was peripheral blood. These receptors were obtained from a woman aged 40 to 50 who had recovered from COVID-19.

The chain links TRBV29-1 to TRBJ2-7, with 10 bases fitting TRBD1. Germline V gene sequence: CDR1 SQVTM, CDR2 ANQGSEA. CDR3 size: 15 residues. Germline trimming cut 6 bases from V and 4 bases from J; bases unmatched to any gene: 12. CDR3 protein: CSVLTGTGVVYEQYF. The CDR3 nucleotides are TGCAGCGTCCTAACCGGGACAGGGGTCGTTTACGAGCAGTACTTC.

The chain joins TRBV19 to TRBJ2-7; TRBD1 matches at 9 bases. CDR3 length equals 15 residues. Germline V CDR1 and CDR2: LNHDA, SQIVND (reference sequence). Trimming took 4 bases from V and 7 from J; bases not matched to a gene: 11. The CDR3 coding sequence is TGTGCCAGTAGTAGGGCCCGGGACAGGGCCTGGGAGCAGTACTTC. Translation gives CASSRARDRAWEQYF.

This clone was picked up one time. The chain carries TRBV11-3 and TRBJ2-1; D is perhaps TRBD2 (6 bases). The germline CDR1 and CDR2 sequences are SGHNT and YENEEA. This CDR3 contains 11 residues. The V gene lost 5 bases and the J gene lost 10 bases, with 9 bases spanning the gap. The CDR3 sequence is CASSRAGEQFF. CDR3 coding DNA: TGTGCCAGCAGCCGGGCGGGGGAGCAGTTCTTC.

The chain combines TRBV7-9 with TRBJ2-1, with 11 bases lining up with TRBD2. The CDR3 spans 16 residues. With V trimmed by 0 bases and J by 7 bases, 5 bases remained unmatched. Germline values: CDR1 SEHNR, CDR2 FQNEAQ (reference sequence). The CDR3 DNA follows: TGTGCCAGCAGCTTAGCCGGACTAGCGGGCGCAAATGAGCAGTTCTTC. Translation: CASSLAGLAGANEQFF.

The chain joins TRBV2 to TRBJ2-7, with TRBD2 matching over 7 bases. Trimming took 2 bases from V and 2 from J; bases not matched to a gene: 0. The CDR3 length is 13 residues. Germline assignment: CDR1 SNHLY and CDR2 FYNNEI. The CDR3 DNA reads TGTGCCAGCAGTGAACTAGCGGCCTACGAGCAGTACGTC. Translated: CASSELAAYEQYV.

The CDR3 protein is CASSPRAPQRLDTGELFF. For the CDR3, the DNA is TGCGCCAGCAGCCCCCGCGCTCCTCAGAGGTTGGACACCGGGGAGCTGTTTTTT. The chain is built from TRBV5-1 and TRBJ2-2; D unresolved. The V and J ends lost 4 bases and 3 bases respectively, with 22 bases between them. The CDR3 consists of 18 residues. Per germline, CDR1 SGHRS and CDR2 YFSETQ.

This sequence joins TRBV15 and TRBJ1-1, with 9 bases lining up with TRBD1. Trimming removed 5 bases from V and 0 bases from J; junction bases left unmatched: 4. The CDR3 has 15 amino acids. Germline V gene sequence: CDR1 LNHNV, CDR2 YYDKDF (reference sequence). CDR3 coding DNA: TGTGCCACCAGCCAGGACAGGGGCGTGAACACTGAAGCTTTCTTT. Its translation: CATSQDRGVNTEAFF.

This rearrangement joins TRBV19 to TRBJ2-7, with D perhaps matching TRBD1 (7 bases). The germline gives CDR1 LNHDA, CDR2 SQIVND (reference sequence). The V gene lost 7 bases and the J gene lost 4 bases, with 17 bases spanning the gap. This CDR3 is built from 14 residues. The CDR3 reads CASTNGTAGYEQYF. CDR3 sequence (DNA): TGTGCCAGTACCAACGGGACAGCGGGTTACGAGCAGTACTTC.

The rearrangement joins TRBV27 to TRBJ2-5; TRBD2 aligns across 10 bases. This CDR3 contains 15 residues. Germline loops: CDR1 MNHEY, CDR2 SMNVEV (reference sequence). Trimming cost V 6 bases and J 5 bases; bases outside gene matches: 9. CDR3 in DNA: TGTGCCAGCAGCCTGAGCGGGAGGGCCTGGGAGACCCAGTACTTC. It is translated as CASSLSGRAWETQYF.

CDR3 loop: CASAPASDNEQFF. For the CDR3, the DNA is TGTGCTAGTGCCCCGGCTAGCGACAATGAGCAGTTCTTC. The genes are TRBV12-5 and TRBJ2-1; tentative D call: TRBD2 (6 bases). V gave up 7 bases and J gave up 5 bases, with 12 bases separating them. This CDR3 is built from 13 residues. CDR1 is LGHNT and CDR2 is FRNRAP in the germline V gene.

This chain links TRBV11-3 with TRBJ1-2; 7 bases fit TRBD1. The V gene's germline CDR1 is SGHNT and CDR2 YENEEA. CDR3 size: 13 residues. Trimming took 5 bases from V and 4 from J; bases not matched to a gene: 4. DNA for the CDR3: TGTGCCAGCAGCCGCAGGGGGACCTATGGCTACACCTTC. Encoded protein: CASSRRGTYGYTF.

The chain links TRBV11-2 to TRBJ1-4, with D perhaps TRBD1 (6 bases). The V and J ends lost 5 bases and 3 bases respectively, with 13 bases between them. The germline CDR1 and CDR2 sequences are SGHAT and FQNNGV. CDR3 length equals 15 residues. CDR3 loop: CASSRGGHSNEKLFF. DNA of the CDR3: TGTGCCAGCAGCCGGGGGGGGCATTCTAATGAAAAACTGTTTTTT.

Written as DNA, the CDR3 is TGTGCCAGCAGCCCCCGGCTAGCCTCCTACGAGCAGTACTTC. Translation gives CASSPRLASYEQYF. This chain connects TRBV9 to TRBJ2-7, with a weak D call TRBD2 (5 bases). Trimming shortened V by 4 bases and J by 0 bases, and 11 bases separated the two germline ends. This CDR3 has 14 residues. Germline-derived CDR1 and CDR2 are SGDLS and YYNGEE.

For the CDR3, the DNA is TGTGCCATCAGTGAGTGGCGGGACGAGGGGACCCAGTACTTC. It specifies CAISEWRDEGTQYF. This chain links TRBV10-3 with TRBJ2-5, with a weak D call TRBD2 (6 bases). The ends were cut back, 1 base at V and 7 bases at J, with 13 bases in the middle. The CDR3 is 14 residues long. In germline, CDR1 is ENHRY, CDR2 SYGVKD.

The V gene is TRBV6-5, the J gene TRBJ2-7, with 7 bases identical to TRBD2. This CDR3 is built from 13 residues. Germline V gives CDR1 MNHEY, CDR2 SVGAGI. V dropped 7 bases and J dropped 4; count of bases not matched to a gene: 7. CDR3 protein: CASMGWEGYEQYV. For the CDR3, the DNA is TGTGCCAGCATGGGGTGGGAGGGGTACGAGCAGTACGTC.

This rearrangement joins TRBV28 to TRBJ1-5; D is ambiguous. Germline CDR1 reads MDHEN; CDR2 reads SYDVKM. Between the trimmed V and J ends, which lost 2 bases and 2 bases, there was a span of 7 bases. There are 14 residues in the CDR3. This CDR3 reads CASSLVPGNQPQHF. For the CDR3, the DNA is TGTGCCAGCAGTTTAGTACCGGGCAATCAGCCCCAGCATTTT.

This clone was recorded only once. The rearrangement uses TRBV6-2 or TRBV6-3 and TRBJ1-1; TRBD1 matches at 7 bases. The CDR3 has 15 amino acids. CDR1 is MNHEY and CDR2 is SVGEGT in the germline V gene. The ends lost 2 bases at V and 3 bases at J; junction bases unmatched: 6. The DNA for the CDR3 is TGTGCCAGCAGTTACACCGGGCAGGGGGACACTGAAGCTTTCTTT. It specifies CASSYTGQGDTEAFF.

The chain links TRBV24-1 to TRBJ1-5; D is ambiguous. CDR3 length: 13 amino acids. Between the trimmed V and J ends, which lost 5 bases and 4 bases, there was a span of 8 bases. Germline V CDR1 and CDR2: KGHDR, SFDVKD. The CDR3 DNA sequence: TGTGCCACCAGTGCCCGGACTAATCAGCCCCAGCATTTT. Its protein product is CATSARTNQPQHF.

The rearrangement links TRBV30 to TRBJ1-2; D is unresolved. Germline V gene sequence: CDR1 GTSNPN, CDR2 SVGIG (reference sequence). The CDR3 is 14 residues long. Deletions cut 0 bases from V and 2 bases from J, with 10 bases between. The CDR3 region has the DNA TGTGCCTGGAGTGTACGGAGATCAAACTATGGCTACACCTTC. Protein sequence: CAWSVRRSNYGYTF.

The chain is built from TRBV9 and TRBJ2-3, with 11 nucleotides matching TRBD2. This CDR3 spans 17 amino acids. Trimming cost V 0 bases and J 6 bases; bases outside gene matches: 9. Germline values: CDR1 SGDLS, CDR2 YYNGEE. CDR3 sequence reads: CASSVGLAGGPGDTQYF. The DNA for the CDR3 is TGTGCCAGCAGCGTAGGCCTAGCGGGAGGACCGGGGGATACGCAGTATTTT.

This clone occurred a few times. The chain employs TRBV27 and TRBJ1-1; tentative D call: TRBD1 (5 bases). Trimming took 8 bases from V and 6 from J, leaving 19 bases between them. The CDR3 contains 14 residues. Germline-derived CDR1 and CDR2 are MNHEY and SMNVEV (reference sequence). CDR3 protein: CASLLDSRGAEAFF. DNA of the CDR3: TGTGCCAGCCTCCTAGATAGCCGGGGGGCTGAAGCTTTCTTT.

This clone has more than one count but fewer than ten. The chain links TRBV4-1 to TRBJ1-5, with D possibly TRBD1 on 6 matching bases. This CDR3 spans 17 amino acids. Per the germline V gene, CDR1 is MGHRA and CDR2 is YSYEKL. V gave up 0 bases and J gave up 6 bases, with 18 bases separating them. CDR3 DNA sequence: TGCGCCAGCAGCCAAGATGCGGGCACAGGGTTGGGTCAGCCCCAGCATTTT. This sequence encodes CASSQDAGTGLGQPQHF.

This clone was counted between two and nine times. The chain combines TRBV5-4 with TRBJ1-2, with 9 bases that match TRBD1. Germline V gene lookup returns CDR1 SGHNT and CDR2 YYREEE (reference sequence). The CDR3 is made up of 15 amino acids. Trimming took 4 bases from V and 8 from J; bases not matched to a gene: 12. CDR3 sequence reads: CASSPQGQGLWGYTF. CDR3 sequence (DNA): TGTGCCAGCAGCCCCCAAGGACAGGGGCTATGGGGCTACACCTTC.

The chain links TRBV3-1 (or the pseudogene TRBV3-2) to TRBJ2-3, with D perhaps matching TRBD1 (5 bases). Between the trimmed V and J ends, which lost 0 bases and 4 bases, there was a span of 11 bases. The CDR3 consists of 15 residues. Germline V CDR1 and CDR2: LGHDT, YNNKEL (reference sequence). The CDR3 loop is CASSQEPVGADTQYF. Written as DNA, the CDR3 is TGTGCCAGCAGCCAAGAGCCGGTAGGGGCAGATACGCAGTATTTT.